A single T cell receptor (beta chain) is shown here with its context. This sample stems from a study of siplizumab effects on memory and regulatory T cells. Germline lookup yields CDR1 MNHNY and CDR2 SVGAGI (reference sequence). This CDR3 is built from 12 residues. Trimming took off 7 bases at V and 6 bases at J, with 10 bases between the two ends. The data were produced by immunoSEQ multiplex PCR, yet TCRdb's version contains in-frame clones alone and is incomplete. The sample shows approximately 82,000 clones, over 80% of them seen only once. The specimen sequenced was Tregs sorted from blood. The sequence was obtained from a human donor in good health. The chain is built from TRBV6-6 and TRBJ1-5; D gene ambiguous. CDR3 coding DNA: TGTGCCAGCACCGCCGGAGTTCAGCCCCAGCATTTT. Amino acid sequence: CASTAGVQPQHF.